These T cell receptor beta chains were read from a single sample in a study of blood T cells in healthy people across ages. TCRdb reprocessed the 5' RACE reads with MiXCR, giving one entry per CDR3 protein. The repertoire holds around 780,000 distinct CDR3 sequences, with 20% to 30% as singletons. These data were also reused for a study on T cells of mothers and their children.

Sample: blood. These receptors all stem from a boy younger than 18 in good health. Both conserved end residues are part of each CDR3. The D gene is left open where the match is weak. Clone size appears in some rows only: once, few, many, or a class for an expanded clone.

clone_size j_call d_call v_call cdr3_aa cdr3_nt
few TRBJ2-5 TRBD2 TRBV10-3 CAIKGGTSSQETQYF TGTGCCATCAAAGGGGGGACTAGCTCTCAAGAGACCCAGTACTTC
NA TRBJ2-3 NA TRBV29-1 CSVDGGRGDTQYF TGCAGCGTTGACGGGGGAAGGGGAGATACGCAGTATTTT
NA TRBJ2-1 TRBD2 TRBV7-9 CASSTPSGGYNEQFF TGTGCCAGCAGCACCCCTAGCGGGGGGTACAATGAGCAGTTCTTC
few TRBJ1-4 NA TRBV2 CASSEALSRGLNEKLFF TGTGCCAGCAGTGAAGCGCTGTCAAGGGGTCTTAATGAAAAACTGTTTTTT
few TRBJ1-2 NA TRBV21-1 CASSIENTGTANYGYTF TGTGCCAGCAGTATCGAAAATACCGGGACAGCTAACTATGGCTACACCTTC
few TRBJ1-1 NA TRBV20-1 CSASPPMNTEAFF TGCAGTGCTAGCCCACCTATGAACACTGAAGCTTTCTTT
few TRBJ2-1 NA TRBV20-1 CSARGDVSYNEQFF TGCAGTGCTAGGGGGGATGTCTCCTACAATGAGCAGTTCTTC
NA TRBJ2-5 TRBD1 TRBV12-5 CASGLVASDRGLQETQYF TGTGCTAGTGGTTTGGTCGCTTCGGACAGGGGCCTCCAAGAGACCCAGTACTTC
few TRBJ1-2 NA TRBV5-1 CASSIDWTAPYGYTF TGCGCCAGCAGCATCGACTGGACGGCTCCTTATGGCTACACCTTC
NA TRBJ1-2 NA TRBV7-2 CASSSTTVANYGYTF TGTGCCAGCAGCTCTACGACAGTAGCTAACTATGGCTACACCTTC
NA TRBJ2-1 NA TRBV11-2 CASSPKNEQFF TGTGCCAGCAGCCCCAAAAATGAGCAGTTCTTC
NA TRBJ2-4 TRBD1 TRBV7-9 CASSQKDRRIAKNIQYF TGTGCCAGCAGTCAAAAGGACAGGAGAATAGCCAAAAACATTCAGTACTTC
NA TRBJ2-5 TRBD1 TRBV5-1 CASSWGTGKGTQYF TGCGCCAGCAGCTGGGGGACAGGGAAAGGGACCCAGTACTTC
few TRBJ2-7 NA TRBV20-1 CSASKGPSYEQYF TGCAGTGCTAGTAAGGGTCCCTCCTACGAGCAGTACTTC
NA TRBJ2-2 NA TRBV2 CASKAFPNTGELFF TGTGCCAGCAAGGCGTTCCCGAACACCGGGGAGCTGTTTTTT
few TRBJ2-1 TRBD2 TRBV20-1 CSAGGGSSYNEQFF TGCAGTGCCGGGGGGGGAAGCTCCTACAATGAGCAGTTCTTC
NA TRBJ2-5 NA TRBV27 CASSSLAGMQYF TGTGCCAGCAGTTCCTTAGCCGGAATGCAGTACTTC
NA TRBJ2-3 NA TRBV28 CASSPRGRRDTQYF TGTGCCAGCAGCCCAAGAGGGCGTAGAGATACGCAGTATTTT
few TRBJ2-2 TRBD1 TRBV6-6 CASSSDRAGTGELFF TGTGCCAGCAGTTCGGACAGGGCAGGAACCGGGGAGCTGTTTTTT
once TRBJ2-7 NA TRBV7-9 CASSLSGTDRYEQYF TGTGCCAGCAGCTTATCCGGGACCGACCGGTACGAGCAGTACTTC
few TRBJ2-2 NA TRBV9 CASAQKEAGELFF TGTGCCAGCGCCCAAAAGGAGGCCGGGGAGCTGTTTTTT
few TRBJ1-2 NA TRBV7-9 CANREVTVNYGYTF TGTGCCAACAGAGAGGTCACTGTGAACTATGGCTACACCTTC
NA TRBJ1-1 NA TRBV20-1 CQGGRGLSTEAFF TGCCAGGGTGGCAGGGGATTAAGCACTGAAGCTTTCTTT
NA TRBJ1-3 NA TRBV20-1 CSARPGNSGNTIYF TGCAGTGCCCGACCGGGGAACTCTGGAAACACCATATATTTT
NA TRBJ1-2 TRBD1 TRBV5-5 CASSYGTANYGYTF TGTGCCAGCAGCTATGGGACAGCAAACTATGGCTACACCTTC
NA TRBJ1-2 NA TRBV7-9 CASSLAALSYGYTF TGTGCCAGCAGCTTAGCGGCTCTCAGCTATGGCTACACCTTC
NA TRBJ2-6 NA TRBV29-1 CSVEEAEGASGANVLTF TGCAGCGTTGAGGAAGCGGAGGGGGCTTCTGGGGCCAACGTCCTGACTTTC
NA TRBJ1-2 NA TRBV5-1 CASTRGPGDGYTF TGCGCCAGCACCAGGGGCCCCGGAGATGGCTACACCTTC
NA TRBJ1-4 NA TRBV28 CASSPLGEKLFF TGTGCCAGCAGCCCCCTGGGTGAAAAACTGTTTTTT
few TRBJ1-1 TRBD1 TRBV6-1 CASSERGLDTETFF TGTGCCAGCAGTGAAAGGGGGCTTGACACTGAAACTTTCTTT
few TRBJ2-7 TRBD1 TRBV29-1 CSVPTGPTYEQYF TGCAGCGTCCCGACAGGGCCCACCTACGAGCAGTACTTC
many TRBJ2-1 NA TRBV7-2 CASSSGPSSYNEQFF TGTGCCAGCAGCTCGGGACCAAGCTCCTACAATGAGCAGTTCTTC
NA TRBJ2-2 NA TRBV4-1 CASSQEGVGTGELFF TGCGCCAGCAGCCAAGAGGGGGTAGGGACCGGGGAGCTGTTTTTT
few TRBJ2-5 TRBD2 TRBV7-3 CASSPYSGGAWETQYF TGTGCCAGCAGCCCGTATAGCGGGGGGGCCTGGGAGACCCAGTACTTC
once TRBJ2-1 NA TRBV7-2 CASSGHSYNEQFF TGTGCCAGCAGCGGACACAGTTACAATGAGCAGTTCTTC